This TCR beta chain was obtained from a study of T cells after yellow fever vaccination (dated by TCRdb to the late 2010s). Study-wide context: Memory subsets (EM, EMRA, CM and Tscm) were sorted on a BD FACS Aria III using CD3, CD45RA, CCR7 and CD95 staining. The SMART-Seq v4 Ultra Low Input RNA kit was used to prepare libraries from fractions with low cell numbers. Bulk TCR alpha and beta repertoires were sequenced longitudinally to track T-cell clones before and after primary and booster YFV17D yellow fever vaccination. Two healthy male donors, one aged 18 to 30 and one aged 30 to 40 years, made up the cohort. Blood was drawn at multiple timepoints before and after primary and secondary immunization, with bulk PBMC replicates and cell subsets isolated. Sorting of memory subsets took place on days 0, 15 and 45 and at 18 months after primary vaccination, as well as on days 0, 15 and 45 after the 30-year booster. The paper as a whole reports these results and caveats: The secondary T-cell response was weaker than the primary response but faster, peaking on day 5 instead of day 15. In the sorted memory subsets on day 0, nearly all of the vaccine-responding clonotypes fell below detection. Most clones expanded after primary vaccination (around 97% of CD4 and 88% of CD8) were re-detected after the booster, suggesting that broad memory maintenance occurred. A small fraction of clonotypes showed up in both the CD4 and CD8 compartments, probably as a result of convergent recombination. Because only a couple of donors were included in the study, the extent to which the findings can be generalized is limited. FACS-sorted repertoires could contain abundant contaminating clonotypes from the bulk population, so computational filtering was required.

The germline V and J ends show losses of 6 bases and 8 bases respectively, and no gene match explains 11 bases of the junction. Including cysteine and phenylalanine, the CDR3 has 15 amino acids. The DNA shown is the 45-base CDR3, in frame from base 1. In the paper's terms, the treatment or condition label means: live attenuated yellow fever vaccine strain. A standard Ficoll-Paque protocol was used to isolate PBMCs from peripheral blood. For sorted memory subsets, RNA extraction was done with the RNeasy Micro Kit. Synthesis of TCR cDNA relied on 5'RACE template switching, a step that introduced a universal primer site along with unique molecular identifiers. cDNA synthesis was primed from both the TCR alpha and TCR beta constant segments. Library amplification involved two PCR steps, and the second step added sample barcodes and sequencing adapters. Sequencing of libraries was done on Illumina HiSeq 2500 (2x100 bp) or NovaSeq (2x150 bp). The paper's data handling went like this. Reads were demultiplexed and collapsed into UMI consensus sequences with MIGEC, and V(D)J alignment was performed with MiXCR. Vaccine-responding clonotypes were defined with edgeR using replicate PBMC samples, requiring FDR below 0.01 and a log2 fold change above 5 up to day 15. Bulk clonotypes were assigned CD4 or CD8 identity according to which sequenced CD4 or CD8 repertoire held them at higher abundance. To estimate how each clone was distributed across memory phenotypes, clonotype frequencies in memory subsets were weighted by FACS-sorted cell numbers. The public reads were run again by TCRdb, first through fastp at Q25 and then through MiXCR, and only productive beta chains were kept. Entries that share a CDR3 protein sequence are merged under the most common genes and DNA. The V and J calls were determined by TCRdb, not by the authors. The sample table holds fewer than 7,000 distinct CDR3 sequences, of which 6.5% were seen once. The biggest ten clones account for approximately 61% of the sample.

This clonotype was seen at least ten times. Per-nucleotide qualities are absent, and no much larger clonotype sits a single base away. The material was PBMCs, either bulk or a sorted T-cell subset (CD4+, CD8+, memory, or dextramer-sorted; not recorded which), obtained roughly 15 days after the first yellow fever vaccination. The sequence came from a man aged 18-30 years who received the YFV17D yellow fever vaccine. The chain is encoded by TRBV12-3 or TRBV12-4 joined to TRBJ1-2, with 11 junctional bases fitting TRBD1. The bases read TGTGCCAGCAGCCAGCGGGGACAGGGGGTATGGGGCTACACCTTC. This codes for CASSQRGQGVWGYTF.